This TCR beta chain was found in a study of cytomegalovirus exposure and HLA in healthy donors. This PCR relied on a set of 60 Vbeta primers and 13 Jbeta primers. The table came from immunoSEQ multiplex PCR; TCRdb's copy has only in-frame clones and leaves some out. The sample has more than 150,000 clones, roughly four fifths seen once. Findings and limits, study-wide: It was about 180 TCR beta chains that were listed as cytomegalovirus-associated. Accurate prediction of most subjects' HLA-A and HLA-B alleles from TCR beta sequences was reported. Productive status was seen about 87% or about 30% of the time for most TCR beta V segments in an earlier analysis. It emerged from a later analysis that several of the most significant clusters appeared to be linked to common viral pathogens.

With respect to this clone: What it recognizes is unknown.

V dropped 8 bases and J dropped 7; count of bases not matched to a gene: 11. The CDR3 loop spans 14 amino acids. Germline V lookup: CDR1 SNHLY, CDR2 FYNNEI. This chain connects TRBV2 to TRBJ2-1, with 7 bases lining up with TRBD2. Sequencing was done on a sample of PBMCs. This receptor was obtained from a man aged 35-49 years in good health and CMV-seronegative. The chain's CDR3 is CASCPAGVGNEQFF. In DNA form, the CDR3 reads TGTGCCAGCTGCCCCGCGGGAGTGGGAAATGAGCAGTTCTTC.